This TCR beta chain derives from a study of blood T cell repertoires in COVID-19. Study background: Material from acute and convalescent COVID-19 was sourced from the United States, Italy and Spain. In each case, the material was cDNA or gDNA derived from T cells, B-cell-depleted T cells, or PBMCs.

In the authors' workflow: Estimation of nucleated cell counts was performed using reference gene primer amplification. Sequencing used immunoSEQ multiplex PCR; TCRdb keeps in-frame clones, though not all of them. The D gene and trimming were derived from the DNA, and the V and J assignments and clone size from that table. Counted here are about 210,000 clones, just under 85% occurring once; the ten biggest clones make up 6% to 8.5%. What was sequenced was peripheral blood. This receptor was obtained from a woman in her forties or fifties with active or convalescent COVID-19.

CDR3 bases: TGTGCCAGCAGTGCCCACAGGGGCCCTATCCCAAACACTGAAGCTTTCTTT. It yields the protein CASSAHRGPIPNTEAFF. The rearrangement links TRBV6-1 to TRBJ1-1; 7 bases agree with TRBD1. The CDR3 is made up of 17 amino acids. The V gene's germline CDR1 is MNHNS and CDR2 SASEGT. Trimming cost V 4 bases and J 2 bases; bases outside gene matches: 13.